Each of the 21 T cell receptor beta chains below was sequenced from the same sample in a study of metastatic and nonmetastatic thyroid tumors. Patients were all untreated before their thyroid surgery. Via MiXCR, TCRdb re-called the PCR reads. The sample holds about 40,000 clones, more than 9.5% seen once. The source material was blood. The receptors here all came from a female donor with papillary thyroid cancer or a benign thyroid nodule (not recorded which). Some clones in this sample may be carry-over from other donors' samples.

This clone came up many times. The J gene is TRBJ2-1, the V gene TRBV6-1, with 9 nucleotides matching TRBD2. Germline V gives CDR1 MNHNS, CDR2 SASEGT. CDR3 length: 18 amino acids. With V trimmed by 2 bases and J by 4 bases, 12 bases remained unmatched. In nucleotides, the CDR3 is TGTGCCAGCAGTGAAAGACATCCGGGACTAGCAGGTTACAATGAGCAGTTCTTC. Protein sequence: CASSERHPGLAGYNEQFF.

In this sample, this clone turned up many times. The chain recombines TRBV2 with TRBJ2-1, with D possibly being TRBD1 or TRBD2 (5 bases each). In germline, CDR1 is SNHLY, CDR2 FYNNEI. The CDR3 has 13 amino acids. With 6 bases removed from V and 12 bases from J, the gap between germline ends came to 18 bases. Here the CDR3 DNA reads TGTGCCAGCAGGTCAGGGTTTAGTGCGGGGCAGTTCTTC. Amino acids: CASRSGFSAGQFF. Full variable domain (outside the CDR3, taken from reference TRBV2 and TRBJ2-1): EPEVTQTPSHQVTQMGQEVILRCVPISNHLYFYWYRQILGQKVEFLVSFYNNEISEKSEIFDDQFSVERPDGSNFTLKIRSTKLEDSAMYFCASRSGFSAGQFFGPGTRLTVL.

This clone was detected ten times or more. J is TRBJ2-3 and V is TRBV12-3 or TRBV12-4; D is ambiguous. V was shortened by 6 bases and J by 5 bases, with 18 bases between the two germline ends. CDR3 length: 15 amino acids. CDR3 sequence (DNA): TGTGCCAGCAGGTGGGAAGGCGTAGGTATAGATACGCAGTATTTT. It codes for CASRWEGVGIDTQYF.

This clone was seen many times. In DNA form, the CDR3 reads TGTGCCAGCAGCGTAGCTACAGGGGGGCCTGGAAACACCATATATTTT. This gives the protein CASSVATGGPGNTIYF. This chain uses TRBV9 with TRBJ1-3; the match to TRBD1 covers 8 bases. The CDR3 has 16 residues. V was pared by 0 bases and J by 2 bases, with 4 bases of the junction left unmatched. Per the germline V gene, CDR1 is SGDLS and CDR2 is YYNGEE.

The sample holds many counts of this clone. V is TRBV2 and J is TRBJ2-4; D remains unclear. V was clipped by 6 bases and J by 0 bases, with 9 bases between them. The CDR3 extends over 14 amino acids. The germline gives CDR1 SNHLY, CDR2 FYNNEI. Here the CDR3 reads CASSPSEAKNIQYF. CDR3 nucleotides: TGTGCCAGCAGCCCTAGTGAAGCCAAAAACATTCAGTACTTC. Using reference TRBV2 and TRBJ2-4 for the parts outside the CDR3, the full variable domain is EPEVTQTPSHQVTQMGQEVILRCVPISNHLYFYWYRQILGQKVEFLVSFYNNEISEKSEIFDDQFSVERPDGSNFTLKIRSTKLEDSAMYFCASSPSEAKNIQYFGAGTRLSVL.

This clone was detected ten times or more. This sequence joins TRBV19 and TRBJ2-1; 8 bases match TRBD2. The CDR3 spans 14 residues. Per the germline V gene, CDR1 is LNHDA and CDR2 is SQIVND (reference sequence). J lost 7 bases, V lost 3 bases, and 5 bases had no gene match. The CDR3 region is CASSIRAGVNEQFF. CDR3 coding DNA: TGTGCCAGTAGTATCCGAGCGGGAGTTAATGAGCAGTTCTTC.

This clone has at least ten counts. The V call is TRBV6-1, the J call TRBJ2-7; a weak D match, TRBD1 (5 bases). The V gene lost 11 bases and the J gene lost 0 bases, with 17 bases spanning the gap. Looked up from germline, CDR1 is MNHNS and CDR2 is SASEGT. CDR3 size: 14 residues. CDR3 bases: TGTGCCGGACAAGGACATGAGAGCTCCTACGAGCAGTACTTC. This sequence encodes CAGQGHESSYEQYF.

This clone has a count of ten or more. The chain carries TRBV9 and TRBJ2-5, with TRBD2 matching 16 bases. J gave up 2 bases and V 2 bases, and 6 bases lay outside the gene matches. The CDR3 extends over 18 amino acids. Germline CDR1 SGDLS, CDR2 YYNGEE. The CDR3: CASSVGTSGRASQETQYF. The CDR3 coding sequence is TGTGCCAGCAGCGTCGGGACTAGCGGGAGGGCAAGTCAAGAGACCCAGTACTTC.

This CDR3 is CASSLGFAGNTEAFF. Written as DNA, the CDR3 is TGTGCCAGCAGCTTAGGGTTTGCAGGGAACACTGAAGCTTTCTTT. This chain joins TRBV7-2 and TRBJ1-1; D remains unclear. Germline V lookup: CDR1 SGHTA, CDR2 FQGNSA. This CDR3 has 15 residues. V lost 1 base, J lost 1 base, and 10 bases lay in between.

This clone occurred many times. The CDR3 loop is CASSPLTGTDGELFF. The DNA of the CDR3 is TGTGCCAGCAGTCCCTTGACAGGGACGGACGGGGAGCTGTTTTTT. The V gene is TRBV2, the J gene TRBJ2-2, with TRBD1 matching 7 bases. After removal of 5 bases from V and 7 bases from J, the junction contained 10 bases not matched to a gene. This CDR3 is 15 amino acids long. Per the germline V gene, CDR1 is SNHLY and CDR2 is FYNNEI.

The chain carries TRBV11-2 and TRBJ1-6; 8 nucleotides align to TRBD1. Looked up from germline, CDR1 is SGHAT and CDR2 is FQNNGV. V was clipped by 0 bases and J by 0 bases; unmatched bases: 7. The CDR3 has 19 amino acids. The chain's CDR3 is CASSLDARTGSSYNSPLHF. Here the CDR3 DNA reads TGTGCCAGCAGCTTAGATGCCCGGACAGGGAGCTCCTATAATTCACCCCTCCACTTT.

This clone was detected only a few times. Just one base apart from a much larger clone, this may be a read error. This chain links TRBV11-3 with TRBJ2-2; 12 positions match TRBD2. Looked up from germline, CDR1 is SGHNT and CDR2 is YENEEA. This CDR3 is 15 amino acids long. The CDR3 sequence is CASSSGLAGTGELFF. CDR3 bases: TGTGCCAGCAGCTCCGGACTAGCGGGGACCGGGGAGCTGTTCTTT.

This clone was counted many times. The rearrangement joins TRBV13 to TRBJ1-2, with 9 nucleotides matching TRBD1. Germline-derived CDR1 and CDR2 are PRHDT and FYEKMQ (reference sequence). This CDR3 is 15 amino acids long. J lost 2 bases, V lost 1 base, and 2 bases had no gene match. CDR3 bases: TGTGCCAGCAGCTTAGAAGGACAGGGGAACTATGGCTACACCTTC. Its translation: CASSLEGQGNYGYTF.

The chain couples TRBV7-6 to TRBJ2-7, with D perhaps TRBD2 (6 bases). The germline V gene encodes CDR1 SGHVS and CDR2 FNYEAQ. The CDR3 runs 14 residues. Trimming pared 4 bases from V and 3 bases from J, leaving 13 bases between. This chain's CDR3 is CASSYSRGNYEQYF. In DNA, the CDR3 is TGTGCCAGCAGCTACAGCCGGGGGAACTACGAGCAGTACTTC.

There are many counts of this clone. The V gene is TRBV10-1, the J gene TRBJ1-1, with 7 bases matching TRBD1. This CDR3 has 14 residues. CDR1 WNHNN and CDR2 SYGVQD come from the germline V gene (reference sequence). V shed 8 bases, J shed 0 bases, and the junction held 6 bases outside the gene matches. CDR3 sequence (DNA): TGCGCCAGCGGTACAGGGGCTGTGAACACTGAAGCTTTCTTT. Protein product: CASGTGAVNTEAFF.

The chain is built from TRBV11-1 and TRBJ1-2; 10 nucleotides align to TRBD1. The junction had 8 bases not matched to a gene; V was cut back by 1 base and J by 3 bases. The V gene's germline CDR1 is SGHAT and CDR2 FQDESV (reference sequence). CDR3 length: 17 amino acids. CDR3 DNA sequence: TGTGCCAGCAGCTTAGACACCGGGACAGGGGCCGACTATGGCTACACCTTC. Its translation is CASSLDTGTGADYGYTF.

The chain employs TRBV7-8 and TRBJ2-7; D might be TRBD1 or TRBD2, each matching 5 bases. Germline loops: CDR1 SGHVS, CDR2 FQNEAQ. V was clipped by 5 bases and J by 3 bases, with 17 bases between them. The CDR3 length is 15 residues. DNA of the CDR3: TGTGCCAGCAGCGTGAGTACGGGACCCCACTACGAGCAGTACGTC. Encoded protein: CASSVSTGPHYEQYV.

The table lists this clone with many counts. The chain has TRBV28 and TRBJ1-5, with D tentatively TRBD1 (5 bases). CDR1 is MDHEN and CDR2 is SYDVKM in the germline V gene. V was pared by 6 bases and J by 7 bases, with 19 bases between. The CDR3 loop spans 15 amino acids. The CDR3 reads CASSLTQGVWQPQHF. CDR3 in DNA: TGTGCCAGCAGCCTCACCCAGGGTGTCTGGCAGCCCCAGCATTTT.

The CDR3 reads CASSFPTGVRAEAFF. In DNA, the CDR3 is TGTGCCAGCAGCTTTCCAACAGGGGTTCGTGCTGAAGCTTTCTTT. V and J are TRBV7-9 and TRBJ1-1, with TRBD1 matching 7 bases. CDR3 length: 15 amino acids. The V gene end was trimmed by 3 bases and the J gene end by 6 bases; junction bases not matched to a gene: 10. CDR1 and CDR2 (germline): SEHNR, FQNEAQ (reference sequence).

At least ten counts were recorded for this clone. J is TRBJ2-3 and V is TRBV24-1, with 13 bases aligning to TRBD2. Germline V gene data show CDR1 as KGHDR and CDR2 as SFDVKD. V shed 6 bases and J 2 bases; nucleotides not matched to a gene: 16. The CDR3 runs 20 residues. CDR3 loop: CATSLGPNWGLAGPTDTQYF. CDR3 nucleotides: TGTGCCACCAGTCTAGGACCTAATTGGGGACTAGCGGGACCCACAGATACGCAGTATTTT.

Regarding this clone: A clone one base away is much larger, so this may be a read error. CDR3 nucleotide sequence: TGCGCCAGCAGCTTGTTTGATGGGCAGTTCTTC. Amino acids: CASSLFDGQFF. The chain is built from TRBV5-1 and TRBJ2-1; no reliable D call. V lost 1 base and J lost 12, with 8 bases in between. Per the germline V gene, CDR1 is SGHRS and CDR2 is YFSETQ. This CDR3 is 11 amino acids long.